This TCR beta chain derives from a study of blood T cell repertoires in COVID-19. On the study more broadly: Specimens from acute and convalescent COVID-19 originated in the United States, Italy and Spain.

Germline V gives CDR1 SGHVS, CDR2 FNYEAQ. V shed 5 bases and J shed 6 bases, with 13 bases lying between them. The CDR3 runs 14 residues. Measured with immunoSEQ multiplex PCR; TCRdb has only the in-frame clones, and not every one. This table holds about 350,000 clones, over 85% found once. Material: peripheral blood. The receptor was isolated from a woman aged 55-69 years with COVID-19, enrolled during active disease. The J gene is TRBJ1-4, the V gene TRBV7-6; D gene uncertain. CDR3 protein: CASSLEVLDEKLFF. CDR3 bases: TGTGCCAGCAGCCTTGAAGTACTAGATGAAAAACTGTTTTTT.